Below, 4 T cell receptor beta chains from the same sample are listed, as sequenced in a study of PD-1 blockade in classical Hodgkin lymphoma. Data came from immunoSEQ multiplex PCR; TCRdb stores just in-frame clones and leaves some out. The data hold around 58,000 clones, with around 90% observed a single time. No patient escaped relapse after autologous stem cell transplantation, and brentuximab vedotin exposure varied. Material: peripheral blood mononuclear cells (PBMCs), obtained at baseline. These receptors originate from a human donor with classical Hodgkin lymphoma.

V is TRBV11-2 and J is TRBJ2-7; tentatively, D is TRBD1 or TRBD2 (5 bases each). Trimming stripped 0 bases from V and 5 bases from J, with 11 bases between. Germline V CDR1 and CDR2: SGHAT, FQNNGV. The CDR3 contains 14 residues. CDR3 sequence: CASSLDLGTDEQYF. For the CDR3, the DNA is TGTGCCAGCAGCTTAGATCTCGGGACGGACGAGCAGTACTTC.

The CDR3 loop reads CASSLSGGGFTDTQYF. The CDR3 DNA reads TGTGCCAGCAGCTTAAGTGGCGGGGGGTTTACAGATACGCAGTATTTT. V usage is TRBV7-9 and J usage is TRBJ2-3; 8 bases match TRBD2. Germline V lookup: CDR1 SEHNR, CDR2 FQNEAQ (reference sequence). This CDR3 has 16 residues. With 2 bases clipped from V and 3 bases from J, the junction kept 7 bases outside the gene matches.

The chain couples TRBV28 to TRBJ2-3; 10 bases line up with TRBD2. Trimming cost V 3 bases and J 4 bases; bases outside gene matches: 16. The CDR3 extends over 19 amino acids. Germline V gene sequence: CDR1 MDHEN, CDR2 SYDVKM. The CDR3, as DNA: TGTGCCAGCAGTTTCGCAGGGACAGCGGGAGGGCCGGACGCAGATACGCAGTATTTT. It translates to CASSFAGTAGGPDADTQYF.

V gene TRBV5-4 combines with J gene TRBJ1-1; D may be TRBD1 (5 bases). The germline V gene has CDR1 SGHNT and CDR2 YYREEE (reference sequence). The CDR3 is 13 amino acids. Trimming cost V 7 bases and J 0 bases, with 10 bases left between them. The CDR3 here is CASPTVMNTEAFF. The CDR3 coding sequence is TGTGCCAGCCCGACAGTAATGAACACTGAAGCTTTCTTT. Full variable domain (rest looked up from reference TRBV5-4 and TRBJ1-1): ETGVTQSPTHLIKTRGQQVTLRCSSQSGHNTVSWYQQALGQGPQFIFQYYREEENGRGNFPPRFSGLQFPNYSSELNVNALELDDSALYLCASPTVMNTEAFFGQGTRLTVV.